The 9 T cell receptor beta chains below were found in one sample sequenced in a study of cytomegalovirus exposure and HLA in healthy donors. The PCR was carried out with 60 Vbeta primers and 13 Jbeta primers. Data came from immunoSEQ multiplex PCR; TCRdb stores just in-frame clones and leaves some out. The sample yields 45,000 to 65,000 clones, 60% to 80% seen once. Sequenced input: PBMCs. These receptor sequences come from a woman in her forties in good health and CMV-seropositive.

The gene calls are TRBV6-6 and TRBJ2-7; D may be TRBD1 (7 bases). Germline CDR1 MNHNY, CDR2 SVGAGI (reference sequence). The V end lost 6 bases, the J end lost 7 bases, and 16 bases lay between the germline ends. This CDR3 region has 13 residues. CDR3 sequence: CASSGQAGLEQYF. The CDR3 DNA sequence: TGTGCCAGCAGCGGACAGGCGGGACTGGAGCAGTACTTC.

This clone was recorded once. V usage is TRBV28 and J usage is TRBJ2-1; TRBD2 matches at 10 bases. Trimming removed 8 bases from V and 15 bases from J; junction bases left unmatched: 10. There are 12 residues in the CDR3. CDR1 is MDHEN, CDR2 SYDVKM, per germline. The CDR3, as DNA: TGTGCCAGCCGGGGAAGCGGGGGGGCGGTGTTCTTC. It is translated as CASRGSGGAVFF.

This clone has only one observation. The gene calls are TRBV5-1 and TRBJ1-1, with 8 bases aligning to TRBD1. J lost 3 bases, V lost 0 bases, and 4 bases had no gene match. The CDR3 is made up of 15 amino acids. Germline V gene lookup returns CDR1 SGHRS and CDR2 YFSETQ. The CDR3 spells CASSLDGRGHTEAFF. The CDR3 coding sequence is TGCGCCAGCAGCTTGGACGGCAGGGGGCACACTGAAGCTTTCTTT.

The J gene is TRBJ2-5, the V gene TRBV9; perhaps TRBD2 as D (5 bases). V dropped 0 bases and J dropped 13 bases, with 16 bases sitting between them. Looked up from germline, CDR1 is SGDLS and CDR2 is YYNGEE. The CDR3 consists of 13 residues. DNA for the CDR3: TGTGCCAGCAGCGTAGTGGGAGTCGGATTGTGGTACTTC. Its translation: CASSVVGVGLWYF.

V is TRBV9 and J is TRBJ1-2; D unclear. The CDR3 spans 14 residues. Looked up from germline, CDR1 is SGDLS and CDR2 is YYNGEE. Trimming cost V 3 bases and J 1 base, with 10 bases left between them. This chain's CDR3 is CASSDGLLNYGYTF. The CDR3 nucleotides are TGTGCCAGCAGCGATGGACTGCTTAACTATGGCTACACCTTC. The whole variable domain, filled in from reference TRBV9 and TRBJ1-2, reads DSGVTQTPKHLITATGQRVTLRCSPRSGDLSVYWYQQSLDQGLQFLIQYYNGEERAKGNILERFSAQQFPDLHSELNLSSLELGDSALYFCASSDGLLNYGYTFGSGTRLTVV.

This clone has just a few counts. This chain connects TRBV27 to TRBJ1-5; maybe TRBD1 (5 bases). Germline V CDR1 and CDR2: MNHEY, SMNVEV (reference sequence). This CDR3 comprises 13 residues. The V end lost 5 bases, the J end lost 6 bases, and 11 bases lay between the germline ends. CDR3: CASSPRVVQPQHF. CDR3 coding DNA: TGTGCCAGCAGTCCCAGGGTGGTTCAGCCCCAGCATTTT.

V is TRBV5-1 and J is TRBJ2-5; a weak D match, TRBD2 (5 bases). This CDR3 contains 15 residues. V was cut by 4 bases and J by 1 base, with 14 bases left in between. CDR1 SGHRS and CDR2 YFSETQ come from the germline V gene. The CDR3 reads CASSPAGSGQETQYF. The CDR3 nucleotides are TGCGCCAGCAGCCCCGCGGGTTCGGGCCAAGAGACCCAGTACTTC.

The chain combines TRBV6-1 with TRBJ1-2, with 8 bases fitting TRBD1. This CDR3 contains 16 residues. With 1 base clipped from V and 8 bases from J, the junction kept 12 bases outside the gene matches. Germline assignment: CDR1 MNHNS and CDR2 SASEGT. Here the CDR3 reads CASSEDIDRGRRGYTF. The CDR3 DNA is TGTGCCAGCAGTGAAGACATAGACAGGGGCCGGCGGGGCTACACCTTC.

The CDR3 bases are TGTGCCAGCAGCCCCGTCAGTGCTGGAAACACCATATATTTT. Translating it yields CASSPVSAGNTIYF. The V gene is TRBV6-6, the J gene TRBJ1-3; D is undetermined. This CDR3 is 14 amino acids long. V was clipped by 6 bases and J by 2 bases, with 11 bases between them. Germline-derived CDR1 and CDR2 are MNHNY and SVGAGI (reference sequence).